This TCR beta chain was documented in a study of PD-L1 blockade in urothelial cancer. Study-wide context: T cell content in blood samples showed a median of around 140,000.

Profiled with immunoSEQ multiplex PCR; TCRdb holds only in-frame clones, not every one. The sample has under 95,000 clones, roughly 84% seen once. As to time point: pretreatment peripheral blood. V gave up 5 bases and J gave up 14 bases, with 13 bases separating them. The CDR3 has 11 amino acids. CDR1 and CDR2 from the germline V gene are DFQATT and SNEGSKA (reference sequence). This clonotype originated in a woman in her 70s with urothelial cancer. This rearrangement joins TRBV20-1 to TRBJ1-6; a weak D match, TRBD1 (5 bases). Sequenced here: PBMCs, sampled around atezolizumab (anti-PD-L1) treatment. The chain's CDR3 is CSARGGGALHF. For the CDR3, the DNA is TGCAGTGCTCGGGGGGGAGGGGCCCTCCACTTT.